The next 23 T cell receptor beta chains were all read from a single sample in a study of T-cell memory formation after mild COVID-19. TCRdb called the 5' RACE reads again in MiXCR, with one record for every CDR3 protein. The table shows 190,000 or so distinct CDR3 sequences, with about 20% occurring only once. Sample: PBMCs or a T cell subset sorted from them (not recorded which). These receptors all come from an adult woman who had mild COVID-19 (a few samples of this study predate the infection). Cell type and time point are not known.

This clonotype has just a few counts. The V call is TRBV5-4, the J call TRBJ2-2; 7 nucleotides agree with TRBD2. Trimming removed 4 bases from V and 6 bases from J; junction bases left unmatched: 9. The CDR3 extends over 15 amino acids. The V gene's germline CDR1 is SGHNT and CDR2 YYREEE (reference sequence). The DNA of the CDR3 is TGTGCCAGCAGCCCTAGCGGTGGGGTATCCGGGGAGCTGTTTTTT. It yields the protein CASSPSGGVSGELFF.

This clonotype turned up a few times. The rearrangement links TRBV2 to TRBJ2-5, with 10 bases matching TRBD2. Germline V gene data show CDR1 as SNHLY and CDR2 as FYNNEI. Unmatched junction bases numbered 10, after V lost 6 bases and J lost 3 bases. The CDR3 is 16 residues long. CDR3 loop: CASSDKAGGLEETQYF. Here the CDR3 DNA reads TGTGCCAGCAGCGATAAAGCGGGGGGGCTGGAAGAGACCCAGTACTTC.

The rearrangement uses TRBV7-8 and TRBJ1-5, with D unresolved. The ends were cut back, 2 bases at V and 2 bases at J, with 10 bases in the middle. CDR3 size: 15 residues. The germline CDR1 and CDR2 sequences are SGHVS and FQNEAQ. The CDR3 nucleotides read TGTGCCAGCAGCTTAAGCAGGATTGGCAATCAGCCCCAGCATTTT. Encoded protein: CASSLSRIGNQPQHF.

The V gene is TRBV5-5, the J gene TRBJ2-1; a possible D gene is TRBD2 (6 bases). Germline CDR1 reads SGHKS; CDR2 reads YYEKEE (reference sequence). The V gene lost 0 bases and the J gene lost 9 bases, with 16 bases spanning the gap. The CDR3 contains 15 residues. CDR3 DNA: TGTGCCAGCAGCTTGGCGGGTTCAGGGAGGTTTGAGCAGTTCTTC. It yields the protein CASSLAGSGRFEQFF.

This clonotype was counted only a few times. The J gene is TRBJ2-1, the V gene TRBV28; perhaps TRBD2 as D (5 bases). CDR3 size: 13 residues. The V gene lost 1 base and the J gene lost 5 bases, with 6 bases spanning the gap. Germline V gene sequence: CDR1 MDHEN, CDR2 SYDVKM. The CDR3 loop is CASSLLRDNEQFF. DNA for the CDR3: TGTGCCAGCAGTTTATTGCGGGACAATGAGCAGTTCTTC.

CDR3 sequence: CASSFINGVTGELFF. The CDR3 region has the DNA TGTGCCAGCAGTTTCATAAACGGGGTCACCGGGGAGCTGTTTTTT. The rearrangement uses TRBV27 and TRBJ2-2; tentative D call: TRBD2 (5 bases). Looked up from germline, CDR1 is MNHEY and CDR2 is SMNVEV (reference sequence). This CDR3 is 15 amino acids long. V lost 3 bases, J lost 4 bases, and 12 bases lay in between.

The CDR3 DNA reads TGTGCCAGCAGTTACCAGGGGAACAATCAGCCCCAGCATTTT. It specifies CASSYQGNNQPQHF. This chain uses TRBV6-5 with TRBJ1-5; D is possibly TRBD1 (6 bases). Deletions cut 2 bases from V and 3 bases from J, with 8 bases between. This CDR3 has 14 residues. Germline V gene sequence: CDR1 MNHEY, CDR2 SVGAGI.

The V and J genes are TRBV5-1 and TRBJ1-1, with D maybe TRBD1 (6 bases). The CDR3 extends over 12 amino acids. V was trimmed by 5 bases and J by 8 bases, leaving 13 bases between them. Germline CDR1 reads SGHRS; CDR2 reads YFSETQ. The CDR3 DNA follows: TGCGCCAGCAGTCCAACAGGGATGGAAGCTTTCTTT. Amino acid sequence: CASSPTGMEAFF.

This chain links TRBV2 with TRBJ2-7; no definite D call. V was clipped by 2 bases and J by 2 bases, with 7 bases between them. CDR1 SNHLY and CDR2 FYNNEI come from the germline V gene. The CDR3 has 13 amino acids. CDR3 DNA sequence: TGTGCCAGCAGTGAACCAGAACCCTACGAGCAGTACTTC. Protein sequence: CASSEPEPYEQYF. Full variable domain (remainder filled in from reference TRBV2 and TRBJ2-7): EPEVTQTPSHQVTQMGQEVILRCVPISNHLYFYWYRQILGQKVEFLVSFYNNEISEKSEIFDDQFSVERPDGSNFTLKIRSTKLEDSAMYFCASSEPEPYEQYFGPGTRLTVT.

There are a few counts of this clonotype. The J gene is TRBJ1-6, the V gene TRBV7-9; 8 positions agree with TRBD1. V dropped 5 bases and J dropped 2; count of bases not matched to a gene: 5. The CDR3 runs 16 residues. Germline values: CDR1 SEHNR, CDR2 FQNEAQ (reference sequence). The CDR3 DNA reads TGTGCCAGCAGCCCGCAGGGGGCCGCCTATAATTCACCCCTCCACTTT. It is translated as CASSPQGAAYNSPLHF.

The rearrangement uses TRBV7-2 and TRBJ2-1; D not resolved. The germline V gene has CDR1 SGHTA and CDR2 FQGNSA. The CDR3 is 14 residues long. The V end lost 1 base, the J end lost 9 bases, and 13 bases lay between the germline ends. The CDR3 DNA follows: TGTGCCAGCAGCTTAGTTTACAGCGCTGGTGAGCAGTTCTTC. It is translated as CASSLVYSAGEQFF.

This clonotype was observed a few times. This sequence joins TRBV12-3 or TRBV12-4 and TRBJ2-7, with 7 bases identical to TRBD1. Unmatched junction bases numbered 10, after V lost 6 bases and J lost 2 bases. There are 15 residues in the CDR3. This CDR3 is CASSPGQVGPYEQYF. CDR3 bases: TGTGCCAGCAGCCCTGGACAGGTCGGCCCCTACGAGCAGTACTTC.

V gene TRBV20-1 combines with J gene TRBJ2-7, with a tentative D call TRBD1 (8 bases). V gave up 5 bases and J gave up 1 base, with 15 bases separating them. The CDR3 contains 14 residues. Per the germline V gene, CDR1 is DFQATT and CDR2 is SNEGSKA (reference sequence). Written as DNA, the CDR3 is TGCAGTGCTGTAGACAGGGGAGGGTCCTACGAGCAGTACTTC. It is translated as CSAVDRGGSYEQYF.

This chain links TRBV27 with TRBJ2-1; possible D gene TRBD2, 5 bases. The CDR3 is 14 residues long. V was pared by 6 bases and J by 3 bases, with 12 bases between. Germline V gives CDR1 MNHEY, CDR2 SMNVEV (reference sequence). Here the CDR3 reads CASRPWESYNEQFF. DNA of the CDR3: TGTGCCAGCAGACCCTGGGAGAGCTACAATGAGCAGTTCTTC.

This clonotype was seen only a few times. The rearrangement joins TRBV7-3 to TRBJ2-2; D is tentatively TRBD1 or TRBD2 (5 bases each). CDR1 and CDR2 (germline): SGHTA, FQGTGA. The CDR3 consists of 15 residues. V lost 5 bases and J lost 0, with 10 bases in between. The CDR3 region has the DNA TGTGCCAGCAGCCCGGGGACCACGAACACCGGGGAGCTGTTTTTT. Its translation is CASSPGTTNTGELFF. Complete variable domain (other parts from reference TRBV7-3 and TRBJ2-2): GAGVSQTPSNKVTEKGKYVELRCDPISGHTALYWYRQSLGQGPEFLIYFQGTGAADDSGLPNDRFFAVRPEGSVSTLKIQRTERGDSAVYLCASSPGTTNTGELFFGEGSRLTVL.

V gene TRBV7-6 combines with J gene TRBJ2-3; 11 nucleotides agree with TRBD2. This CDR3 is 16 amino acids long. V gave up 5 bases and J gave up 4 bases; unmatched junction bases: 8. Germline-derived CDR1 and CDR2 are SGHVS and FNYEAQ. In DNA form, the CDR3 reads TGTGCCAGCAGCCCGGGGACTAGCGGCCCCCCAGATACGCAGTATTTT. It encodes CASSPGTSGPPDTQYF.

The chain uses TRBV25-1 and TRBJ2-7; 9 bases line up with TRBD1. V lost 5 bases to trimming and J lost 5 bases; unmatched junction nucleotides: 10. The length of the CDR3 is 15 residues. Germline V CDR1 and CDR2: MGHDK, SYGVNS. CDR3 sequence (DNA): TGTGCCAGCAGTACTCCGGGACAGGGTGTAAACGAGCAGTACTTC. It encodes CASSTPGQGVNEQYF.

There are many counts of this clonotype. The chain combines TRBV9 with TRBJ1-1, with a tentative D call TRBD1 (6 bases). The CDR3 is 13 residues long. From germline, CDR1 is SGDLS and CDR2 YYNGEE. Trimming took 7 bases from V and 4 from J, leaving 14 bases between them. CDR3 amino acids: CASGKGVGTEAFF. The CDR3 DNA follows: TGTGCCAGCGGCAAGGGGGTGGGCACTGAAGCTTTCTTT.

This chain uses TRBV7-9 with TRBJ2-3; 7 positions agree with TRBD1. CDR1 SEHNR and CDR2 FQNEAQ come from the germline V gene (reference sequence). V lost 7 bases, J lost 0 bases, and 4 bases stayed unmatched. The length of the CDR3 is 14 residues. The CDR3 bases are TGTGCCAGCACCGGGGACAGCAGCACAGATACGCAGTATTTT. Amino acid sequence: CASTGDSSTDTQYF.

The chain uses TRBV7-6 and TRBJ2-2; the match to TRBD2 covers 13 bases. CDR1 is SGHVS, CDR2 FNYEAQ, per germline. The CDR3 length is 16 residues. V lost 6 bases to trimming and J lost 5 bases; unmatched junction nucleotides: 6. The CDR3 loop is CASSSGLAGETGELFF. The DNA for the CDR3 is TGTGCCAGCAGTTCCGGACTAGCGGGAGAAACCGGGGAGCTGTTTTTT. The full variable domain, its missing parts supplied by reference TRBV7-6 and TRBJ2-2, is GAGVSQSPRYKVTKRGQDVALRCDPISGHVSLYWYRQALGQGPEFLTYFNYEAQQDKSGLPNDRFSAERPEGSISTLTIQRTEQRDSAMYRCASSSGLAGETGELFFGEGSRLTVL.

This clonotype showed up just a few times. CDR3 nucleotides: TGTGCCAGCAGCCAAGAATTCGTTGGGGCAGGTGAGCAGTTCTTC. Its translation is CASSQEFVGAGEQFF. The gene calls are TRBV14 and TRBJ2-1; D may be TRBD1 (5 bases). Trimming left V 0 bases short and J 9 bases short, with 15 bases between. This CDR3 comprises 15 residues. Germline assignment: CDR1 SGHDN and CDR2 FVKESK.

The genes are TRBV7-9 and TRBJ2-3; D unclear. V lost 4 bases and J lost 0, with 8 bases in between. The CDR3 length is 14 residues. The germline CDR1 and CDR2 sequences are SEHNR and FQNEAQ (reference sequence). CDR3 in DNA: TGTGCCAGCAGCTGGGTCTTAAGCACAGATACGCAGTATTTT. It translates to CASSWVLSTDTQYF.

The chain recombines TRBV12-3 or TRBV12-4 with TRBJ2-1; D is unresolved. The CDR3 is 14 residues long. The ends were cut back, 3 bases at V and 5 bases at J, with 11 bases in the middle. CDR3 residues: CASSFGRNNNEQFF. The CDR3 DNA reads TGTGCCAGCAGTTTTGGCAGAAATAACAATGAGCAGTTCTTC.